The 15 T cell receptor beta chains in this list originate from one sample, sequenced in a study of identifying expanded T cells in peripheral blood. The data were produced by immunoSEQ multiplex PCR, yet TCRdb's version contains in-frame clones alone and is incomplete. Here the sample spans more than 75,000 clones, 75% to 90% being singletons. Sequenced sample: blood. The source of these receptors is a person aged 18 to 75 in good health.

The chain links TRBV30 to TRBJ2-5; D possibly corresponds to TRBD2 (6 bases). CDR1 GTSNPN and CDR2 SVGIG come from the germline V gene (reference sequence). V was pared by 4 bases and J by 0 bases, with 9 bases between. This CDR3 is 13 amino acids long. CDR3 protein: CAWTRGYQETQYF. The CDR3 bases are TGTGCCTGGACCCGGGGGTACCAAGAGACCCAGTACTTC.

The chain's CDR3 is CASSPTGEYGYTF. The CDR3 DNA sequence: TGTGCCAGCAGTCCGACAGGAGAATATGGCTACACCTTC. This chain links TRBV6-6 with TRBJ1-2; D possibly corresponds to TRBD1 (6 bases). The CDR3 has 13 residues. Germline loops: CDR1 MNHNY, CDR2 SVGAGI (reference sequence). The V gene lost 5 bases and the J gene lost 5 bases, with 12 bases spanning the gap.

This chain uses TRBV7-9 with TRBJ2-5; D is unclear. The assigned J gene may be wrong: the sequence end matches TRBJ2-7 better. The CDR3 is 14 amino acids. Germline values: CDR1 SEHNR, CDR2 FQNEAQ (reference sequence). The CDR3 sequence is CASSDETPSYEQYF. In DNA form, the CDR3 reads TGTGCCAGCAGCGACGAGACACCTTCCTACGAGCAGTACTTC.

This chain links TRBV4-2 with TRBJ2-2; unclear D gene. The V gene lost 4 bases and the J gene lost 14 bases, with 14 bases spanning the gap. The CDR3 extends over 12 amino acids. Germline CDR1 LGHNA, CDR2 YNFKEQ. The CDR3 DNA follows: TGTGCCAGCAGCCCTTCAACGGACGCTCTGTTTTTT. This sequence encodes CASSPSTDALFF.

The rearrangement uses TRBV6-6 and TRBJ2-6, with D perhaps TRBD1 (6 bases). Germline V gene data show CDR1 as MNHNY and CDR2 as SVGAGI (reference sequence). The CDR3 contains 15 residues. Trimming removed 2 bases at V and 2 bases at J, with 7 bases between. The CDR3 loop reads CASSYEGAGANVLTF. The CDR3 bases are TGTGCCAGCAGTTACGAGGGGGCTGGGGCCAACGTCCTGACTTTC.

The rearrangement uses TRBV7-6 and TRBJ1-3, with a tentative D call TRBD1 (5 bases). The germline gives CDR1 SGHVS, CDR2 FNYEAQ. The CDR3 runs to 15 residues. Trimming took off 4 bases at V and 0 bases at J, with 10 bases between the two ends. The CDR3: CASSSRAISGNTIYF. The CDR3 DNA is TGTGCCAGCAGCTCCAGGGCCATCTCTGGAAACACCATATATTTT.

The V and J genes are TRBV4-3 and TRBJ1-2; D gene uncertain. Trimming stripped 1 base from V and 4 bases from J, with 16 bases between. The CDR3 extends over 16 amino acids. Germline CDR1 is LGHNA and CDR2 is YSLEER. Here the CDR3 reads CASSQGGRGYSYGYTF. DNA of the CDR3: TGCGCCAGCAGCCAAGGTGGTCGGGGATACAGCTATGGCTACACCTTC.

V gene TRBV2 combines with J gene TRBJ2-3; D unresolved. The CDR3 is made up of 12 amino acids. V lost 2 bases and J lost 6, with 6 bases in between. Per germline, CDR1 SNHLY and CDR2 FYNNEI. The CDR3 is CASSEMGDTQYF. The CDR3, as DNA: TGTGCCAGCAGTGAAATGGGGGATACGCAGTATTTT.

This sequence joins TRBV11-2 and TRBJ1-1; D not certain. The CDR3 contains 11 residues. Trimming removed 3 bases at V and 6 bases at J, with 5 bases between. In germline, CDR1 is SGHAT, CDR2 FQNNGV. CDR3 in DNA: TGTGCCAGCAGCTTCGGGTCTGAAGCTTTCTTT. Its protein product is CASSFGSEAFF.

This clone has a single count. The chain is built from TRBV14 and TRBJ2-1; the D is unclear. Between the trimmed V and J ends, which lost 1 base and 6 bases, there was a span of 10 bases. Germline V gene sequence: CDR1 SGHDN, CDR2 FVKESK. The CDR3 length is 14 residues. Here the CDR3 DNA reads TGTGCCAGCAGCCAAGTATCGCACCTCAATGAGCAGTTCTTC. Protein: CASSQVSHLNEQFF. The full variable domain, with the rest looked up from reference TRBV14 and TRBJ2-1, is EAGVTQFPSHSVIEKGQTVTLRCDPISGHDNLYWYRRVMGKEIKFLLHFVKESKQDESGMPNNRFLAERTGGTYSTLKVQPAELEDSGVYFCASSQVSHLNEQFFGPGTRLTVL.

This chain connects TRBV7-9 to TRBJ2-1, with D possibly matching TRBD2 (5 bases). The V end lost 5 bases, the J end lost 4 bases, and 9 bases lay between the germline ends. CDR3 length equals 13 residues. Germline lookup yields CDR1 SEHNR and CDR2 FQNEAQ (reference sequence). CDR3 region: CASSPGNYNEQFF. CDR3 DNA sequence: TGTGCCAGCAGCCCCGGGAATTACAATGAGCAGTTCTTC.

The chain recombines TRBV5-6 with TRBJ2-2, with D tentatively TRBD1 (5 bases). The germline V gene encodes CDR1 SGHDT and CDR2 YYEEEE. CDR3 length equals 16 residues. V dropped 5 bases and J dropped 4 bases, with 18 bases sitting between them. The CDR3 loop reads CASRQTGTFTTGELFF. As DNA, the CDR3 is TGTGCCAGCAGACAAACAGGCACATTCACCACCGGGGAGCTGTTTTTT.

The rearrangement links TRBV2 to TRBJ2-7; no definite D call. CDR3 size: 11 residues. Trimming stripped 3 bases from V and 3 bases from J, with 3 bases between. Germline V lookup: CDR1 SNHLY, CDR2 FYNNEI. CDR3 bases: TGTGCCAGCAGTGATTTCTACGAGCAGTACTTC. This sequence encodes CASSDFYEQYF.

Comment on this clone: Other DNA sequences in the same sample also yield this CDR3. The chain recombines TRBV9 with TRBJ1-2; 8 nucleotides agree with TRBD1. The J segment lost 5 bases and the V segment lost 0 bases, leaving 9 bases of the junction unmatched. Germline V gene data show CDR1 as SGDLS and CDR2 as YYNGEE. This CDR3 is built from 16 residues. The CDR3 reads CASSVGGTGGKYGYTF. CDR3 DNA sequence: TGTGCCAGCAGCGTAGGGGGCACAGGGGGGAAATATGGCTACACCTTC.

The chain has TRBV27 and TRBJ1-1, with TRBD1 identical over 9 bases. The CDR3 covers 14 residues. CDR1 and CDR2 from the germline V gene are MNHEY and SMNVEV (reference sequence). Trimming removed 4 bases from V and 12 bases from J; junction bases left unmatched: 12. The CDR3 protein is CASSSHTGTGPPFF. DNA of the CDR3: TGTGCCAGCAGTTCTCATACAGGGACAGGGCCTCCTTTCTTT.